The clone carrying this T cell receptor beta chain was counted only a few times. Antigen unknown. Primers used in a second PCR of roughly 7 to 12 cycles were a sample-barcoded 5' primer and a J-beta primer mix. The yield of each sample was at least 3 million CDR3-containing paired-end reads. TCRdb re-called the 5' RACE reads with MiXCR, one entry per CDR3 protein. The repertoire holds some 790,000 distinct CDR3 sequences, with 25% to 35% as singletons. This record comes from a study of blood T cells in healthy people across ages. Whole-study context: About one barcoded TCR beta cDNA was captured per two T cells. Study outcomes and limitations: Naive T cell percentage and TCR beta diversity correlated strongly. Among T cells, TCR beta diversity per million cells dropped roughly linearly as age rose.

The sequence was collected from a woman older than 75 in good health. The specimen sequenced was blood.

The CDR3 loop is CASSPPSTAPYQPQHF. The CDR3 DNA follows: TGTGCCAGCTCACCACCGAGCACTGCGCCTTATCAGCCCCAGCATTTT. The chain has TRBV18 and TRBJ1-5; D is undetermined. The CDR3 has 16 residues. Germline assignment: CDR1 KGHSH and CDR2 LQKENI. Trimming took 0 bases from V and 5 from J, leaving 14 bases between them.